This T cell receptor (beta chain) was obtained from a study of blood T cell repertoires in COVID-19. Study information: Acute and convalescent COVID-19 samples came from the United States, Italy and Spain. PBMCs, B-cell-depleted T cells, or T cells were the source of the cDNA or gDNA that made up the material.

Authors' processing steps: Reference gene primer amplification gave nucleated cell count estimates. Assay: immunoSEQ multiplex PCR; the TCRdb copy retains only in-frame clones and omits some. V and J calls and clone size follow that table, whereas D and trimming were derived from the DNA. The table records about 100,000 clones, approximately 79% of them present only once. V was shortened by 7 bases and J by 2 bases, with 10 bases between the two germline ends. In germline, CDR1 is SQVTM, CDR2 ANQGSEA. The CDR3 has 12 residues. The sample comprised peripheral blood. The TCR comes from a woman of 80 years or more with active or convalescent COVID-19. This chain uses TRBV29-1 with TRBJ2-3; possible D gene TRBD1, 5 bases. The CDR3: CSALGATDTQYF. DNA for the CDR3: TGCAGCGCTCTTGGGGCCACAGATACGCAGTATTTT.